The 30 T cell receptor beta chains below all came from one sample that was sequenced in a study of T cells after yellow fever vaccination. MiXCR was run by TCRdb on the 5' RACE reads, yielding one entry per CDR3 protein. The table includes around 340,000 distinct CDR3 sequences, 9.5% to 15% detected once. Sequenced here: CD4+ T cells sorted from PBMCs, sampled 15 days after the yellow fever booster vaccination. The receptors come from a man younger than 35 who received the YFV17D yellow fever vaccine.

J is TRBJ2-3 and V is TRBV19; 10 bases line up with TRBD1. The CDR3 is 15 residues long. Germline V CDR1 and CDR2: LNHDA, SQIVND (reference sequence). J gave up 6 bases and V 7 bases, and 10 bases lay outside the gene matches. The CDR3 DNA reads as TGTGCCAGTACCACCGGGACAGGGGATTTGGATACGCAGTATTTT. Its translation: CASTTGTGDLDTQYF.

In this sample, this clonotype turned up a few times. CDR3 nucleotide sequence: TGTGCCAGTACCCTATGGGGGACCCCCGGTGCCGGGGCCAACGTCCTGACTTTC. Its protein product is CASTLWGTPGAGANVLTF. The rearrangement joins TRBV19 to TRBJ2-6, with D perhaps TRBD1 or TRBD2 (5 bases each). Trimming cost V 7 bases and J 4 bases, with 23 bases left between them. CDR3 length equals 18 residues. Germline assignment: CDR1 LNHDA and CDR2 SQIVND (reference sequence). Based on the CDR3 plus reference TRBV19 and TRBJ2-6, the full variable domain is DGGITQSPKYLFRKEGQNVTLSCEQNLNHDAMYWYRQDPGQGLRLIYYSQIVNDFQKGDIAEGYSVSREKKESFPLTVTSAQKNPTAFYLCASTLWGTPGAGANVLTFGAGSRLTVL.

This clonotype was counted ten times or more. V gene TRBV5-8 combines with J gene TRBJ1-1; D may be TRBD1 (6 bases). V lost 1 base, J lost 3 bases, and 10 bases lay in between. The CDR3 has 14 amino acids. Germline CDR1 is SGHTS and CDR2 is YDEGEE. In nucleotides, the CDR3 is TGTGCCAGCAGCTTGCAGGGGCGGGACACTGAAGCTTTCTTT. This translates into CASSLQGRDTEAFF.

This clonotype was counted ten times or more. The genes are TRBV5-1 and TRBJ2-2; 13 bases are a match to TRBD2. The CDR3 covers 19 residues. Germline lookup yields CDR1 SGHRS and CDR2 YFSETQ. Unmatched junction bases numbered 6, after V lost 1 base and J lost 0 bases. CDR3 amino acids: CASSLPRTSGGPNTGELFF. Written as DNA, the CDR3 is TGCGCCAGCAGCTTGCCCCGGACTAGCGGGGGTCCGAACACCGGGGAGCTGTTTTTT.

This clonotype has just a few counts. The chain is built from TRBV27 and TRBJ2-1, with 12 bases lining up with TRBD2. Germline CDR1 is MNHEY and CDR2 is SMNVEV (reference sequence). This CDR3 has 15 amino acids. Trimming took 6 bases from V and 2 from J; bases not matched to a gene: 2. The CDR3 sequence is CASSRTSGAYNEQFF. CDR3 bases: TGTGCCAGCAGCCGGACTAGCGGGGCCTACAATGAGCAGTTCTTC.

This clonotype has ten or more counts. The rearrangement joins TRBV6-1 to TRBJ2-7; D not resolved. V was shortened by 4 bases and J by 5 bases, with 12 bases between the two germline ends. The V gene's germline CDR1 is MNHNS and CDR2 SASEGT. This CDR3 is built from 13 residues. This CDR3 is CASSVSAWDEQYV. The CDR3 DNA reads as TGTGCCAGCAGTGTATCGGCCTGGGACGAGCAGTACGTC.

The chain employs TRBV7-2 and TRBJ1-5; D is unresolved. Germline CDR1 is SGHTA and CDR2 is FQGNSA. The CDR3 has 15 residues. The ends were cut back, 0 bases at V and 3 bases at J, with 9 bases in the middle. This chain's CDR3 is CASSLARSSNQPQHF. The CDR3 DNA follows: TGTGCCAGCAGCTTAGCTCGTTCTTCCAATCAGCCCCAGCATTTT.

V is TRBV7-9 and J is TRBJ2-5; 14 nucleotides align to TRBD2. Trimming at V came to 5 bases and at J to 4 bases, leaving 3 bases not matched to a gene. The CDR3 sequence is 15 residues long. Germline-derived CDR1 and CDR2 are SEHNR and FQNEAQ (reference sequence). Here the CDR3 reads CASSTGLAGGETQYF. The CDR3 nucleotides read TGTGCCAGCAGCACCGGACTAGCGGGGGGAGAGACCCAGTACTTC.

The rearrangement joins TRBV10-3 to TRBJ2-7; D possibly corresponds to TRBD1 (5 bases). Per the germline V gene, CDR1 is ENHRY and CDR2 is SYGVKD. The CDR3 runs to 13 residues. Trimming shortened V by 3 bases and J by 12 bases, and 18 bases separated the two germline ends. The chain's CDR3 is CAISDQTASGLYF. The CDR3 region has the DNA TGTGCCATCAGTGACCAGACAGCCAGTGGGCTGTACTTC.

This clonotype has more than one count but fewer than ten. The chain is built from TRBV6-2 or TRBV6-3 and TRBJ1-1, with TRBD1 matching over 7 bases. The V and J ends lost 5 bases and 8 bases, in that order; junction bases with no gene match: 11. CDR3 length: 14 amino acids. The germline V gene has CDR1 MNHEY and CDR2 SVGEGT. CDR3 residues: CASSRQGLVAEAFF. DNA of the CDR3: TGTGCCAGCAGTAGACAGGGACTCGTGGCCGAAGCTTTCTTT.

This chain's CDR3 is CASSWGPRTGGPETQYF. The CDR3 coding sequence is TGCGCCAGCAGCTGGGGCCCTCGGACAGGGGGCCCGGAGACCCAGTACTTC. The chain joins TRBV5-1 to TRBJ2-5; 11 nucleotides match TRBD1. J was trimmed by 5 bases and V by 3 bases; bases with no gene match: 12. Germline loops: CDR1 SGHRS, CDR2 YFSETQ. This CDR3 has 17 residues.

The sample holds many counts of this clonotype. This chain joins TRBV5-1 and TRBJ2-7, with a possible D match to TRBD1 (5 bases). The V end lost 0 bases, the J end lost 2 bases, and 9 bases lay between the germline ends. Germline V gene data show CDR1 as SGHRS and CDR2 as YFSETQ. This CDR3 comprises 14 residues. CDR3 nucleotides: TGCGCCAGCAGCTTGGAGCCAGGGCCCTACGAGCAGTACGTC. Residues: CASSLEPGPYEQYV.

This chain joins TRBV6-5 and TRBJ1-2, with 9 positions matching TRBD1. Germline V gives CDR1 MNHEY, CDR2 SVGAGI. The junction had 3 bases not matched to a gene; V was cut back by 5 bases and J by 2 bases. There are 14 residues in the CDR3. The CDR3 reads CASSLDRGNYGYTF. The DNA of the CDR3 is TGTGCCAGCAGTCTGGACAGGGGAAACTATGGCTACACCTTC.

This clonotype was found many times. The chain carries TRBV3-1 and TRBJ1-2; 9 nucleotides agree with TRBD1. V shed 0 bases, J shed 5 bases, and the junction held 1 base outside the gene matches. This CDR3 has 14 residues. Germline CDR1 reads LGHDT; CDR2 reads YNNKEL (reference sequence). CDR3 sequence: CASSQEDRGYGYTF. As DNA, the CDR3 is TGTGCCAGCAGCCAAGAAGACAGGGGGTATGGCTACACCTTC.

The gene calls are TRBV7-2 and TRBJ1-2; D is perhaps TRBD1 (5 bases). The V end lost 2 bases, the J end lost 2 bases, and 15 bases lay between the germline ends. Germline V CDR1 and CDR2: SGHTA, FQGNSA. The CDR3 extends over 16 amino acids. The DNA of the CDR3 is TGTGCCAGCAGCTTATCCCCGGGACGGAGAAACTATGGCTACACCTTC. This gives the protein CASSLSPGRRNYGYTF.

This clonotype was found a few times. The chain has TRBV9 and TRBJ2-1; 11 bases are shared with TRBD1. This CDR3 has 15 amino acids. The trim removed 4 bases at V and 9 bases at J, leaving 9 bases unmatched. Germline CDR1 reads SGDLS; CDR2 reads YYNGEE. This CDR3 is CASSPGTGGRSEQFF. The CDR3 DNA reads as TGTGCCAGCAGCCCCGGGACAGGGGGACGGAGTGAGCAGTTCTTC.

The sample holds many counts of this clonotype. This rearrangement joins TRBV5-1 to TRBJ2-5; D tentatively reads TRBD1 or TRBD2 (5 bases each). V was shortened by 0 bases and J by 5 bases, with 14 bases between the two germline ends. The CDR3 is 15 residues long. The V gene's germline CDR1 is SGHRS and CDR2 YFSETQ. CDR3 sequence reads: CASSLGDGGSETQYF. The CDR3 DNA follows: TGCGCCAGCAGCTTGGGGGACGGTGGGTCGGAGACCCAGTACTTC.

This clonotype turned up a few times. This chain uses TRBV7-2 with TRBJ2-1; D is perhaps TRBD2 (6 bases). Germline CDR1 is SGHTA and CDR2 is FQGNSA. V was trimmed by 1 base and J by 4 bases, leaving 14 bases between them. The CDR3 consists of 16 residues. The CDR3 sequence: CASSLVYGGGYNEQFF. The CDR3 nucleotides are TGTGCCAGCAGCTTAGTTTACGGGGGAGGTTACAATGAGCAGTTCTTC.

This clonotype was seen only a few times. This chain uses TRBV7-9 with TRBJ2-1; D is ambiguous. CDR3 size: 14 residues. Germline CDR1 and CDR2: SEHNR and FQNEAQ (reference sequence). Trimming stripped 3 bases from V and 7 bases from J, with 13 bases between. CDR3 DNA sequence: TGTGCCAGCAGCTTTCGCACCGTCGGTAATGAGCAGTTCTTC. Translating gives CASSFRTVGNEQFF.

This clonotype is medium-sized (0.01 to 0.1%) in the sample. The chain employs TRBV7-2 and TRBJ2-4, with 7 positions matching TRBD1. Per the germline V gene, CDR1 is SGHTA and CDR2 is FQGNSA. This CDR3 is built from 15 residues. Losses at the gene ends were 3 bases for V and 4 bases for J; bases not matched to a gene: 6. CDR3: CASSFYGTEKNIQYF. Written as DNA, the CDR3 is TGTGCCAGCAGCTTCTATGGGACAGAAAAAAACATTCAGTACTTC.

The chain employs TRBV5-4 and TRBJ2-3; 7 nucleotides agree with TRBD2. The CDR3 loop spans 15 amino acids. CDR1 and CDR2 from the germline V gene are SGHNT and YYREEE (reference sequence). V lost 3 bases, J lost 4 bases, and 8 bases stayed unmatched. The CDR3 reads CASSSPSGDADTQYF. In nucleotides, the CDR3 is TGTGCCAGCAGCTCTCCCAGCGGGGACGCAGATACGCAGTATTTT.

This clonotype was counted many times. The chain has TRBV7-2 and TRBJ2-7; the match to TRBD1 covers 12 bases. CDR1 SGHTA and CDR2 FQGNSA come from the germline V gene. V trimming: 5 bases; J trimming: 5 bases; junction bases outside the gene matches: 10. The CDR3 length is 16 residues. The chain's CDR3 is CASSRGVRDRGHEQYV. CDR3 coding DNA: TGTGCCAGCAGCCGCGGCGTTAGGGACAGGGGGCACGAGCAGTACGTC.

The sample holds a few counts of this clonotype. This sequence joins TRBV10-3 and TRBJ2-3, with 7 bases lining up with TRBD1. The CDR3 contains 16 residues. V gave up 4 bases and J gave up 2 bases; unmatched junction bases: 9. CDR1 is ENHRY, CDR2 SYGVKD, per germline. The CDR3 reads CAISGGQRHNTDTQYF. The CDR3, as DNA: TGTGCCATCAGTGGGGGACAGAGACATAACACAGATACGCAGTATTTT.

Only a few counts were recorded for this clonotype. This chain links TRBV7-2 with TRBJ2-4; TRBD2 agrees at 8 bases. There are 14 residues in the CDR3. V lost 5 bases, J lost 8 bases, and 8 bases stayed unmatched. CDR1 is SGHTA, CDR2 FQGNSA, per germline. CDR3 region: CASSPGGGRDIQYF. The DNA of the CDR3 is TGTGCCAGCAGCCCCGGCGGGGGGCGTGACATTCAGTACTTC.

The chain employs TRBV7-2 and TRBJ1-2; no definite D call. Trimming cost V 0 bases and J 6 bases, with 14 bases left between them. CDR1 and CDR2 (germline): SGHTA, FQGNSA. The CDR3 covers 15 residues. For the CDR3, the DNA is TGTGCCAGCAGCTTAGCTTCCCTCGGGGAGAATGGCTACACCTTC. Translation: CASSLASLGENGYTF.

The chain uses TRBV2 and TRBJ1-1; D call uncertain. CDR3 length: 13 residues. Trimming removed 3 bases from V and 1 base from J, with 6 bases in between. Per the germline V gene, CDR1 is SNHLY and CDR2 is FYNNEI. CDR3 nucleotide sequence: TGTGCCAGCAGTGAGCACGCGAACACTGAAGCTTTCTTT. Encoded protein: CASSEHANTEAFF.

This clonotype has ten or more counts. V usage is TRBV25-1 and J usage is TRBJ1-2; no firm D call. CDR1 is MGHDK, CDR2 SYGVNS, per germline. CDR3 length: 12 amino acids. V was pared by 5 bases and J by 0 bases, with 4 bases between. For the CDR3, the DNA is TGTGCCAGCAGTTGGGCTAACTATGGCTACACCTTC. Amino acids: CASSWANYGYTF.

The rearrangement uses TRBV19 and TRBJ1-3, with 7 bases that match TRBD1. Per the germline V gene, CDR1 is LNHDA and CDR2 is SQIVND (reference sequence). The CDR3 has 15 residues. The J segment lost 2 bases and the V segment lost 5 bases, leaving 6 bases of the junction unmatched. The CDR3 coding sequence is TGTGCCAGTAGTCTCGACAGGGTACCTGGAAACACCATATATTTT. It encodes CASSLDRVPGNTIYF.

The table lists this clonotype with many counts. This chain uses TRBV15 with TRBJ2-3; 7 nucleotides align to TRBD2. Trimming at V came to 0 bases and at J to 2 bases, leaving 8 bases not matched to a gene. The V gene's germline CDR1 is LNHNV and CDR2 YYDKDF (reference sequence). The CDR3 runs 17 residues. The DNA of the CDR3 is TGTGCCACCAGCAGAGAGGTGGAAGCGGGGTTCACAGATACGCAGTATTTT. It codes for CATSREVEAGFTDTQYF.

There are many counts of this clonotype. The CDR3 DNA reads TGTGCCAGCAGTTTAAGTCAGAATCAGCCCCAGCATTTT. Translation: CASSLSQNQPQHF. This rearrangement joins TRBV12-3 or TRBV12-4 to TRBJ1-5; D ambiguous. V lost 2 bases and J 4 bases, leaving 6 bases between the germline ends. This CDR3 has 13 amino acids.